Included here is one T cell receptor beta chain sequence, with context. Its matching antigen is unknown. The sample originates from a study of PD-1 blockade in classical Hodgkin lymphoma. The overall study: Patients were dosed intravenously with nivolumab at 3 mg/kg every 2 weeks. Study-wide results and caveats: Possible causes of repertoire differences, disease activity or prior therapy, remain undefined. At C4D1, TCR diversity had climbed significantly for CD4+ cells, though not for CD8+ cells. Baseline diversity resembling that of newly diagnosed patients was seen in complete responders.

The patients all showed relapse after autologous stem cell transplantation, while their brentuximab vedotin exposure varied. The CDR3 is 14 residues long. TCRdb's copy holds only in-frame clones and misses some; the assay was immunoSEQ multiplex PCR. The sample carries tens of thousands of clones, roughly four fifths recorded once. Sequences were derived from peripheral blood mononuclear cells (PBMCs), sampled at baseline. The chain is built from TRBV21-1 and TRBJ1-2; TRBD1 is the table's D call and was not checked against the DNA. TRBV21-1 is tagged as a pseudogene. This clonotype originated in a human donor with classical Hodgkin lymphoma. CDR3 in amino acids: CASSKGAGEYGYTF. DNA of the CDR3: TGTGCCAGCAGCAAAGGTGCAGGGGAATATGGCTACACCTTC.